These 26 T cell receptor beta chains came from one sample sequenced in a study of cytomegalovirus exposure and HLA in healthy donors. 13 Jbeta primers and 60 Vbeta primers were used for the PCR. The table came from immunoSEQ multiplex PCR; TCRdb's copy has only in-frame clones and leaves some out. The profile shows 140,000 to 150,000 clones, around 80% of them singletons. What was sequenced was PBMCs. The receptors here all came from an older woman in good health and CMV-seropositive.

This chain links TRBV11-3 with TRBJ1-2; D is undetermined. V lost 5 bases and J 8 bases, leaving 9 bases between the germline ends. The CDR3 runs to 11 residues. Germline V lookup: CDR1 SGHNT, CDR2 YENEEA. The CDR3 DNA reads TGTGCCAGCAGCGCGGGTAGGGGCTACACCTTC. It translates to CASSAGRGYTF.

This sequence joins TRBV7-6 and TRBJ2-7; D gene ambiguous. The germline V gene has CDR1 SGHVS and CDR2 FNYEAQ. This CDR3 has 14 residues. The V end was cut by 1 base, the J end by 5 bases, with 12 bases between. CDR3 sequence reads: CASSLGSGFHEQYF. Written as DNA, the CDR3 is TGTGCCAGCAGCTTAGGATCAGGTTTCCACGAGCAGTACTTC. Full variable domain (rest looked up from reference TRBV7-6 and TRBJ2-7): GAGVSQSPRYKVTKRGQDVALRCDPISGHVSLYWYRQALGQGPEFLTYFNYEAQQDKSGLPNDRFSAERPEGSISTLTIQRTEQRDSAMYRCASSLGSGFHEQYFGPGTRLTVT.

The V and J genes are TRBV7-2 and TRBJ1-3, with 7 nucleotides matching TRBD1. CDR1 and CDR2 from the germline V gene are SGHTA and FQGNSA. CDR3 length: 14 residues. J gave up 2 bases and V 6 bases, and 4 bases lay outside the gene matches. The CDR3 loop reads CASSITGAGNTIYF. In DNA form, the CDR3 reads TGTGCCAGCAGTATAACAGGGGCTGGAAACACCATATATTTT.

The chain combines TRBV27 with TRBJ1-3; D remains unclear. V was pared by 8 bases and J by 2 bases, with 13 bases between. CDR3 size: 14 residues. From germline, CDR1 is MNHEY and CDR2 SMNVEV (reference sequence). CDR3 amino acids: CASSSELAGNTIYF. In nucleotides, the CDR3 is TGTGCCAGCTCCTCCGAGCTAGCTGGAAACACCATATATTTT.

The CDR3 DNA reads TGTGCCAGCAGCCCTCAGAATTACGACACTGAAGCTTTCTTT. Translation: CASSPQNYDTEAFF. The genes are TRBV7-9 and TRBJ1-1; D remains unclear. The CDR3 sequence is 14 residues long. V was cut by 5 bases and J by 3 bases, with 13 bases left in between. The germline V gene encodes CDR1 SEHNR and CDR2 FQNEAQ (reference sequence).

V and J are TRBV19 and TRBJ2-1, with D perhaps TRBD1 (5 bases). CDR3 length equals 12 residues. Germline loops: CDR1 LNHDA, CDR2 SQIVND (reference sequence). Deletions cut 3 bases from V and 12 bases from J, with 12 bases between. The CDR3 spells CASSIGASGQFF. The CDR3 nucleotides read TGTGCCAGTAGTATTGGGGCTTCAGGGCAGTTCTTC.

CDR3 residues: CASMPSTRNTEAFF. CDR3 coding DNA: TGTGCCAGTATGCCAAGCACGCGGAACACTGAAGCTTTCTTT. The chain uses TRBV19 and TRBJ1-1; D is ambiguous. Germline assignment: CDR1 LNHDA and CDR2 SQIVND (reference sequence). Trimming removed 7 bases at V and 1 base at J, with 13 bases between. The CDR3 extends over 14 amino acids.

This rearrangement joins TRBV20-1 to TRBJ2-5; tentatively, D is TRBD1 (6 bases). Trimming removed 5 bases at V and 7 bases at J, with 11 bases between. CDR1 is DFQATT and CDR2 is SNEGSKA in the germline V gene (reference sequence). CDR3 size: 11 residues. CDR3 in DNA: TGCAGTGCTCCACAGGGATGGACCCAGTACTTC. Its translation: CSAPQGWTQYF.

In DNA form, the CDR3 reads TGTGCCAGCAGCTTGGCCCCGGACAGTTTCTCCTACGAGCAGTACTTC. Its translation is CASSLAPDSFSYEQYF. The chain uses TRBV5-5 and TRBJ2-7, with a tentative D call TRBD1 (6 bases). Trimming shortened V by 0 bases and J by 0 bases, and 13 bases separated the two germline ends. The CDR3 is 16 residues long. CDR1 and CDR2 (germline): SGHKS, YYEKEE (reference sequence).

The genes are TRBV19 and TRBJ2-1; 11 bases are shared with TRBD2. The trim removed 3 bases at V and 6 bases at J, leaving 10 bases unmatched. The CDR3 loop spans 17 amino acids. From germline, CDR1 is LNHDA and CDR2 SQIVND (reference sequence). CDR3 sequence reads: CASSITGGLAVRNEQFF. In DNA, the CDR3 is TGTGCCAGTAGTATCACGGGGGGACTAGCGGTTCGCAATGAGCAGTTCTTC. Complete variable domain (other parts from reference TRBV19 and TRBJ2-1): DGGITQSPKYLFRKEGQNVTLSCEQNLNHDAMYWYRQDPGQGLRLIYYSQIVNDFQKGDIAEGYSVSREKKESFPLTVTSAQKNPTAFYLCASSITGGLAVRNEQFFGPGTRLTVL.

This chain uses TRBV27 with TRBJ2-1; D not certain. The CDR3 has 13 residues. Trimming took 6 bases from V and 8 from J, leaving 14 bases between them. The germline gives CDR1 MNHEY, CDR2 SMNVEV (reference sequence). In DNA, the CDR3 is TGTGCCAGCAGGTCCGAGCTCACGGATGAGCAGTTCTTC. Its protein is CASRSELTDEQFF.

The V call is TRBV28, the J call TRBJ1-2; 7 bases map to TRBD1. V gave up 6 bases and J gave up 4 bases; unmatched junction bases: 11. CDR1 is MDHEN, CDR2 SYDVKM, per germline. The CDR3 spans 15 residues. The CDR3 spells CASRVPGQPFYGYTF. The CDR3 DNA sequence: TGTGCCAGCAGGGTCCCGGGACAGCCTTTCTATGGCTACACCTTC.

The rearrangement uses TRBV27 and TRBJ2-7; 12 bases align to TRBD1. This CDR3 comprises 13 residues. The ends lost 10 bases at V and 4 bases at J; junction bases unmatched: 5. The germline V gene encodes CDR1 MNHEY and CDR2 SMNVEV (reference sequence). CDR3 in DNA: TGTGCCACCTCGGGACAGGGGGCTTACGAGCAGTACTTC. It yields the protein CATSGQGAYEQYF.

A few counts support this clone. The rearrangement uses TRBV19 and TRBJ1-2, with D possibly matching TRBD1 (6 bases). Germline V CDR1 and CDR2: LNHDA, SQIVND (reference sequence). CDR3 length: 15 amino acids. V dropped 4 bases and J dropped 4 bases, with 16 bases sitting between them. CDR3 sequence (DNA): TGTGCCAGTAGTACCACCTCCAGGGGTGCCTATGGCTACACCTTC. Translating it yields CASSTTSRGAYGYTF.

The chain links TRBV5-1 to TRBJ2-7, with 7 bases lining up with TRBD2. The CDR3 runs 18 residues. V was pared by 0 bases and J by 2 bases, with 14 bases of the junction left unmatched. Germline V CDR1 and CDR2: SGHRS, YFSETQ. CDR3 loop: CASSLVGFLAAPTYEQYF. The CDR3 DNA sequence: TGCGCCAGCAGCTTGGTGGGGTTTCTAGCGGCCCCCACCTACGAGCAGTACTTC. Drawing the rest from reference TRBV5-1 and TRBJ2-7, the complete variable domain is KAGVTQTPRYLIKTRGQQVTLSCSPISGHRSVSWYQQTPGQGLQFLFEYFSETQRNKGNFPGRFSGRQFSNSRSEMNVSTLELGDSALYLCASSLVGFLAAPTYEQYFGPGTRLTVT.

This chain's CDR3 is CASSEGRTDTQYF. The CDR3 region has the DNA TGTGCCAGCAGTGAAGGGAGGACAGATACGCAGTATTTT. The gene calls are TRBV6-1 and TRBJ2-3, with D possibly TRBD2 on 5 matching bases. Trimming stripped 1 base from V and 3 bases from J, with 5 bases between. The CDR3 runs 13 residues. The germline CDR1 and CDR2 sequences are MNHNS and SASEGT.

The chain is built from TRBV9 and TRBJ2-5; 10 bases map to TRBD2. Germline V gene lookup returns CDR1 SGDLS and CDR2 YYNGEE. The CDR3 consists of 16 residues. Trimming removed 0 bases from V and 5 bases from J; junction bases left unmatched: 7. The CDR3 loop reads CASSVGGLAGVETQYF. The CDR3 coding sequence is TGTGCCAGCAGCGTAGGGGGCCTAGCGGGAGTCGAGACCCAGTACTTC.

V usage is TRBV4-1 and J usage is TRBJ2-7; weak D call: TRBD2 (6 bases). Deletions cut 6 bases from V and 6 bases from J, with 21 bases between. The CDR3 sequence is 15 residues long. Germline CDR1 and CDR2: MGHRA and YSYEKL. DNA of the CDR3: TGCGCCAGCAGAGCGCTCCTCAGGGAGGTCGGCGAGCAGTACTTC. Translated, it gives CASRALLREVGEQYF.

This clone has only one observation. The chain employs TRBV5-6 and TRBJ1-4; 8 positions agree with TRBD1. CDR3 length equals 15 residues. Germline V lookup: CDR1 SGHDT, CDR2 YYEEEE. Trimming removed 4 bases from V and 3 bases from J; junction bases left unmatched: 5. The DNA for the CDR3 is TGTGCCAGCAGCCAACAGGGGGGACCTAATGAAAAACTGTTTTTT. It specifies CASSQQGGPNEKLFF. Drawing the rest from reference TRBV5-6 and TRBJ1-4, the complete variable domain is DAGVTQSPTHLIKTRGQQVTLRCSPKSGHDTVSWYQQALGQGPQFIFQYYEEEERQRGNFPDRFSGHQFPNYSSELNVNALLLGDSALYLCASSQQGGPNEKLFFGSGTQLSVL.

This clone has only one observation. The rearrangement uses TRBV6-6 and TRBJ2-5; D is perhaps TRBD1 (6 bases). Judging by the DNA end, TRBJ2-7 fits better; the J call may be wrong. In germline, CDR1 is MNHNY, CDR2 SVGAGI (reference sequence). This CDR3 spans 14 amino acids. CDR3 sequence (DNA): TGTGCCAGCAGTAACAAGGGGGTATCCTACGAGCAGTACTTC. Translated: CASSNKGVSYEQYF.

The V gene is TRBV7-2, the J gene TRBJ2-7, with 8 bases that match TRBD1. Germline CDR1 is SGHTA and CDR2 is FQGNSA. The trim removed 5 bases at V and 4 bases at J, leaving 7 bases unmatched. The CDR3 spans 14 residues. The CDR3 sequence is CASSRPGTGYEQYF. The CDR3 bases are TGTGCCAGCAGCCGACCCGGGACAGGTTACGAGCAGTACTTC.

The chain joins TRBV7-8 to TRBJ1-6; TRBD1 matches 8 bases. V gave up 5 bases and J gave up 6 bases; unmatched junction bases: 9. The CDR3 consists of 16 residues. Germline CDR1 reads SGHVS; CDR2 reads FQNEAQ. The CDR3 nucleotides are TGTGCCAGCAGCCCTCGGACAGGGAGTAGTAATTCACCCCTCCACTTT. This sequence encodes CASSPRTGSSNSPLHF.

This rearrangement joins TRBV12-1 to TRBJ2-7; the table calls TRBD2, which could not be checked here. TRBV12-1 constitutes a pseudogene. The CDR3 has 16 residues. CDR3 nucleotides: TGTGCCAGCAGCTTTGAAAGGGAGGACTCCGCCCGGGAGCAGTACTTC. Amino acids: CASSFEREDSAREQYF.

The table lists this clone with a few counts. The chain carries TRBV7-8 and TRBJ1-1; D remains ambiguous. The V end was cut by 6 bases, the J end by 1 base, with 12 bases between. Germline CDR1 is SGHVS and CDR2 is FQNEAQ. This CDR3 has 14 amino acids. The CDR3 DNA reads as TGTGCCAGCAGTGAGGGAGCCAGGAACACTGAAGCTTTCTTT. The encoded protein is CASSEGARNTEAFF. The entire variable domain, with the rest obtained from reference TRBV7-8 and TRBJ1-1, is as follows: GAGVSQSPRYKVAKRGQDVALRCDPISGHVSLFWYQQALGQGPEFLTYFQNEAQLDKSGLPSDRFFAERPEGSVSTLKIQRTQQEDSAVYLCASSEGARNTEAFFGQGTRLTVV.

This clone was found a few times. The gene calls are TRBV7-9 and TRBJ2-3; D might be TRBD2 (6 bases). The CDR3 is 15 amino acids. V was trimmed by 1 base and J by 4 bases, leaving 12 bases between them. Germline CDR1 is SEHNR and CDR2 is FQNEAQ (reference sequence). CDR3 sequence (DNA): TGTGCCAGCAGCTTAGTTGCGGGAACTGCAGATACGCAGTATTTT. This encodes CASSLVAGTADTQYF.

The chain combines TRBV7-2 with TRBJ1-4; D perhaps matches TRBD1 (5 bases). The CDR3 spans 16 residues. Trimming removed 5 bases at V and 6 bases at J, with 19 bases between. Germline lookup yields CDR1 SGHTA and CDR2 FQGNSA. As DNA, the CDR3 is TGTGCCAGCAGCCTCCTTGGGAGGGGTGGAGATGAAAAACTGTTTTTT. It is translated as CASSLLGRGGDEKLFF.